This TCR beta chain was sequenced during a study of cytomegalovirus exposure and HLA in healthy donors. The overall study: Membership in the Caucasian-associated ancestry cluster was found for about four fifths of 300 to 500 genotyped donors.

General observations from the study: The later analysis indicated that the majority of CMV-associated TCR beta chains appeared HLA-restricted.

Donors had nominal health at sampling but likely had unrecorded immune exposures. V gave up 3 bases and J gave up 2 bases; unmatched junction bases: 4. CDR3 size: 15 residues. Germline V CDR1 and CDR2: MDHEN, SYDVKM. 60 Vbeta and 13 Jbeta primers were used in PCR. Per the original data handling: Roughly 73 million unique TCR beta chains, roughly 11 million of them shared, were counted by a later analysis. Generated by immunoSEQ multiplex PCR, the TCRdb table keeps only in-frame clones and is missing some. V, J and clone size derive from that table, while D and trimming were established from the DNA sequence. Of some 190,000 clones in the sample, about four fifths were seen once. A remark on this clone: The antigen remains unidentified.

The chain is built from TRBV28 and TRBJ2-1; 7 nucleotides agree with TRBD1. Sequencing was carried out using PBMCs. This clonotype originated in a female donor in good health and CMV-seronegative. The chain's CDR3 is CASSLAGTAYNEQFF. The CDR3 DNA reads TGTGCCAGCAGTTTGGCCGGGACAGCCTACAATGAGCAGTTCTTC. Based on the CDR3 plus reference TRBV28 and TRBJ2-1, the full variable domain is DVKVTQSSRYLVKRTGEKVFLECVQDMDHENMFWYRQDPGLGLRLIYFSYDVKMKEKGDIPEGYSVSREKKERFSLILESASTNQTSMYLCASSLAGTAYNEQFFGPGTRLTVL.